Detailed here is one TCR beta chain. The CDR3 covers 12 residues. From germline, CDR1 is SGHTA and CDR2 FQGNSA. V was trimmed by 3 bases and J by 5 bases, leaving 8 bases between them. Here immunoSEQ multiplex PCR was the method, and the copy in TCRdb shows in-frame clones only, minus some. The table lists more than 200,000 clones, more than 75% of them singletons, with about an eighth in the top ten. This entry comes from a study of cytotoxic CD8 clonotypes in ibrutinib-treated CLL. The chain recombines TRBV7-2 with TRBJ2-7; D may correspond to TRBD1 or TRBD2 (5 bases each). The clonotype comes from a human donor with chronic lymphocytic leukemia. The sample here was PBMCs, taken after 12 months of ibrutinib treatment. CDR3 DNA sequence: TGTGCCAGCAGCTTGAGGGGCCACGAGCAGTACTTC. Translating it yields CASSLRGHEQYF.